This T cell receptor beta chain was found in a study of T-cell memory formation after mild COVID-19. Overall study results and limits: Pre-infection memory carried some responding clones, suggesting that cross-reactive memory joined. The authors left the SARS-CoV-2 specificity of second-wave clones peaking on day 37 unconfirmed. A balance of CD4 and CD8 characterized clones contracting day 15 to 85, whereas later expanders leaned CD4+. Among contracting clones, CD4+ were mainly CM/EM and CD8+ enriched in EMRA.

TCRdb itself ran the 5' RACE reads through MiXCR, one entry per CDR3 protein. Here the sample spans about 400,000 distinct CDR3 sequences, about 15% being singletons. As concerns this clonotype: Its antigen remains unknown.

The origin of this receptor is a man between 18 and 35 years old who had mild COVID-19 (a few samples of this study predate the infection). Cell type and time point are not known. The sample comprised PBMCs or a T cell subset sorted from them (not recorded which).

The CDR3 loop is CASSLEQGAGNDEQYV. The CDR3 coding sequence is TGTGCCAGCAGTTTAGAGCAGGGGGCAGGCAATGACGAGCAGTACGTC. The chain is built from TRBV28 and TRBJ2-7, with TRBD1 identical over 8 bases. Germline trimming cut 2 bases from V and 5 bases from J; bases unmatched to any gene: 11. Per germline, CDR1 MDHEN and CDR2 SYDVKM. This CDR3 contains 16 residues.